The table lists the clone carrying this T cell receptor beta chain with a few counts. The sample comes from a study of T cells after yellow fever vaccination. The CDR3 consists of 15 residues. Germline V gene sequence: CDR1 SGDLS, CDR2 YYNGEE. Unmatched junction bases numbered 3, after V lost 2 bases and J lost 5 bases. TCRdb re-analysed the 5' RACE reads in MiXCR, keeping a single row per CDR3 protein. The data hold about 340,000 distinct CDR3 sequences, with around 13% observed a single time. Sequenced here: CD4+ T cells sorted from PBMCs, sampled 15 days after the yellow fever booster vaccination. The origin of this receptor is a man between 18 and 35 years old who received the YFV17D yellow fever vaccine. This rearrangement joins TRBV9 to TRBJ2-1, with 11 bases fitting TRBD2. This chain's CDR3 is CASSVTSGGHNEQFF. CDR3 nucleotide sequence: TGTGCCAGCAGCGTTACTAGCGGGGGCCACAATGAGCAGTTCTTC.